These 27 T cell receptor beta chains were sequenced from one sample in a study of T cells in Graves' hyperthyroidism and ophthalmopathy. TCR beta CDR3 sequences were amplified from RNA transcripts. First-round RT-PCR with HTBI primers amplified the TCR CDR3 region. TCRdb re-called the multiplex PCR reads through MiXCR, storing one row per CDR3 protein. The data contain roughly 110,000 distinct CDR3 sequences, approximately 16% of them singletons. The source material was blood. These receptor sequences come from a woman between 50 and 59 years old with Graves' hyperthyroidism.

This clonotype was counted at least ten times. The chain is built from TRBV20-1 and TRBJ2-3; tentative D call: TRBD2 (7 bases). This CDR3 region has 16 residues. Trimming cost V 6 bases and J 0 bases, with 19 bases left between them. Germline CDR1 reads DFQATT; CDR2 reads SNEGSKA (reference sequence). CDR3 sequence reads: CSATTWGGRSTDTQYF. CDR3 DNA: TGCAGTGCCACCACGTGGGGGGGCCGAAGCACAGATACGCAGTATTTT.

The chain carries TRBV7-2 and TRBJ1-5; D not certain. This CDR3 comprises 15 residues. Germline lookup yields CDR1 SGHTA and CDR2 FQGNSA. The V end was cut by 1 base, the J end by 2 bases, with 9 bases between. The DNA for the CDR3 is TGTGCCAGCAGCTTAGAGTCGGGAGGCAATCAGCCCCAGCATTTT. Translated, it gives CASSLESGGNQPQHF. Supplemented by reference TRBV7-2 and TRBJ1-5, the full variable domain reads GAGVSQSPSNKVTEKGKDVELRCDPISGHTALYWYRQSLGQGLEFLIYFQGNSAPDKSGLPSDRFSAERTGGSVSTLTIQRTQQEDSAVYLCASSLESGGNQPQHFGDGTRLSIL.

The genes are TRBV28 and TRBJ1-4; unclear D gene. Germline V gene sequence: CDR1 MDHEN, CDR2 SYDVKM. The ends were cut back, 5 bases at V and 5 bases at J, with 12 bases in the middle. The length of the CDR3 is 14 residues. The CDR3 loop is CASSKLQKNEKLFF. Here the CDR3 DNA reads TGTGCCAGCAGTAAATTACAGAAGAATGAAAAACTGTTTTTT.

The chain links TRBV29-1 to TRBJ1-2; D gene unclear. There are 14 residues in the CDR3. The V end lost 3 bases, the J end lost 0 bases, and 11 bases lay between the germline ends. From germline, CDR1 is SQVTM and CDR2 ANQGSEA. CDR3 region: CSVDALAANYGYTF. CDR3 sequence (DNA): TGCAGCGTTGATGCCTTGGCAGCTAACTATGGCTACACCTTC.

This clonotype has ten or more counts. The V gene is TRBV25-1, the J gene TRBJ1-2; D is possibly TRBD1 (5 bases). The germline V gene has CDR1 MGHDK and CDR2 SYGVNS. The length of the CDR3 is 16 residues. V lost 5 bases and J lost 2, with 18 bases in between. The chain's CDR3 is CASSSLTGTGNYGYTF. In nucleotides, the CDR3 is TGTGCCAGCAGTTCTCTGACCGGGACGGGCAACTATGGCTACACCTTC.

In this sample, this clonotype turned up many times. The CDR3 here is CASSLVYSRSYNEQFF. The CDR3 DNA reads as TGTGCCAGCAGCTTGGTCTACAGCCGCTCCTACAATGAGCAGTTCTTC. This chain links TRBV5-6 with TRBJ2-1, with no clear D. This CDR3 spans 16 amino acids. From germline, CDR1 is SGHDT and CDR2 YYEEEE. V was cut by 0 bases and J by 0 bases, with 10 bases left in between.

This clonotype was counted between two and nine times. DNA of the CDR3: TGTGCCAGCATAGGGAGCGGGAGGTCGTACGAGCAGTACTTC. Amino acid sequence: CASIGSGRSYEQYF. The gene calls are TRBV6-2 or TRBV6-3 and TRBJ2-7; 9 bases align to TRBD2. The ends lost 7 bases at V and 4 bases at J; junction bases unmatched: 8. CDR3 length: 14 amino acids. Germline V gene data show CDR1 as MNHEY and CDR2 as SVGEGT.

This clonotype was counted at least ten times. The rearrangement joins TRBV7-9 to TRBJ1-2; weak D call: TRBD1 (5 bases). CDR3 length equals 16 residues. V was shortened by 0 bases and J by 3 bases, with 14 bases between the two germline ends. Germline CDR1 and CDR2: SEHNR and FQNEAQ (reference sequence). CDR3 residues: CASSLAPGGKDYGYTF. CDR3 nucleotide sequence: TGTGCCAGCAGCTTAGCGCCTGGGGGGAAAGACTATGGCTACACCTTC.

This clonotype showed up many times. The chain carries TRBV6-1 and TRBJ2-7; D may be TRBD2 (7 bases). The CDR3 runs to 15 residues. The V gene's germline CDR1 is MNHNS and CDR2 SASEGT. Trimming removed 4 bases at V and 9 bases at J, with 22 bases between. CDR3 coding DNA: TGTGCCAGCAGTGGAGGGAGGGACACCCGTTTTGGGCAGTACGTC. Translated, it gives CASSGGRDTRFGQYV.

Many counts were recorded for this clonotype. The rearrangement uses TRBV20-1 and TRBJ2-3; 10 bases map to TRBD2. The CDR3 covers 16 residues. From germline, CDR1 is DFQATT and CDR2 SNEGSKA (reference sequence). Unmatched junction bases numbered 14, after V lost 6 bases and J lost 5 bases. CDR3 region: CSAIAGGALGGDTQYF. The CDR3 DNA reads TGCAGTGCCATAGCGGGAGGTGCCTTGGGGGGAGATACGCAGTATTTT.

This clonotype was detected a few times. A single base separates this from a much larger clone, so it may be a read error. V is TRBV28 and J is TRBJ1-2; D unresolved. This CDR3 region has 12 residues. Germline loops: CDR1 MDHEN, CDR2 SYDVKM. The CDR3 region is CASSLLTAGYAF. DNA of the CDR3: TGTGCCAGCAGTTTATTAACGGCTGGCTACGCCTTC.

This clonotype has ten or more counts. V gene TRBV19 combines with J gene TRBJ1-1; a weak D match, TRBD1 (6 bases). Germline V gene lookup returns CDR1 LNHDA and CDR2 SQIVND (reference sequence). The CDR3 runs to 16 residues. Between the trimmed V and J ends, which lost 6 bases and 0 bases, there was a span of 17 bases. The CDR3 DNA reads TGTGCCAGTAGCTTCTGGGGGCTTCCCATGAACACTGAAGCTTTCTTT. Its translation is CASSFWGLPMNTEAFF. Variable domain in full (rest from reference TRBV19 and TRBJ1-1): DGGITQSPKYLFRKEGQNVTLSCEQNLNHDAMYWYRQDPGQGLRLIYYSQIVNDFQKGDIAEGYSVSREKKESFPLTVTSAQKNPTAFYLCASSFWGLPMNTEAFFGQGTRLTVV.

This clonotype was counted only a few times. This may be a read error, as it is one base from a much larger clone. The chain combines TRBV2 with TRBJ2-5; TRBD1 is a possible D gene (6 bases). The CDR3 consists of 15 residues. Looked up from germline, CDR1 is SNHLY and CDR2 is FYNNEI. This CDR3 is CATTGEQGSQETQHF. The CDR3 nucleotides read TGTGCCACGACCGGAGAACAGGGTAGCCAAGAGACCCAGCACTTC. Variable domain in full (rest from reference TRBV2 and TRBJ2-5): EPEVTQTPSHQVTQMGQEVILRCVPISNHLYFYWYRQILGQKVEFLVSFYNNEISEKSEIFDDQFSVERPDGSNFTLKIRSTKLEDSAMYFCATTGEQGSQETQHFGPGTRLLVL.

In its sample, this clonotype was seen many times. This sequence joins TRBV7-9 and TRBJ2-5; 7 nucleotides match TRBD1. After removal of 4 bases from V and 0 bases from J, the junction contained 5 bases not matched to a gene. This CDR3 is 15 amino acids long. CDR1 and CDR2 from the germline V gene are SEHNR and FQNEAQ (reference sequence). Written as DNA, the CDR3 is TGTGCCAGCAGCTCCCGGGACAGCTACCAAGAGACCCAGTACTTC. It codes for CASSSRDSYQETQYF.

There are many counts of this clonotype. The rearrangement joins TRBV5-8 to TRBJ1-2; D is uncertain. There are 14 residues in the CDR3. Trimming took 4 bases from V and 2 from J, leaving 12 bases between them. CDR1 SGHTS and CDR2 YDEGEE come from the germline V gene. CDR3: CASSGHQSNYGYTF. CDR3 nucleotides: TGTGCCAGCAGCGGGCACCAGAGCAACTATGGCTACACCTTC.

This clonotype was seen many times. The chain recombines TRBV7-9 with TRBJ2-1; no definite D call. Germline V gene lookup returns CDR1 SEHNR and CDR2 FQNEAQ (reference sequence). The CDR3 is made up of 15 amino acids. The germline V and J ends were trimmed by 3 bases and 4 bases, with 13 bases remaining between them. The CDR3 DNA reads TGTGCCAGCAGCTTTTTACCGGAGATATACAATGAGCAGTTCTTC. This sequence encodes CASSFLPEIYNEQFF.

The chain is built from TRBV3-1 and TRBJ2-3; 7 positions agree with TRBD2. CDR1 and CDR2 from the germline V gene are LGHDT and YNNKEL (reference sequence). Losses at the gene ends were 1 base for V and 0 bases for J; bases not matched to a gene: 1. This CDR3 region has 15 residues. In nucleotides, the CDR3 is TGTGCCAGCAGCCAAGGAGCGGGAAGCACAGATACGCAGTATTTT. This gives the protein CASSQGAGSTDTQYF.

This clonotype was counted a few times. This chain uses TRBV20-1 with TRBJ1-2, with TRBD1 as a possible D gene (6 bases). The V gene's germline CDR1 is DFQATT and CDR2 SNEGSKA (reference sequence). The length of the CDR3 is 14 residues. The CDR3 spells CSYRVQPDSRGYTF. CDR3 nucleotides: TGCAGCTACAGAGTCCAACCGGACAGCCGGGGCTACACCTTC.

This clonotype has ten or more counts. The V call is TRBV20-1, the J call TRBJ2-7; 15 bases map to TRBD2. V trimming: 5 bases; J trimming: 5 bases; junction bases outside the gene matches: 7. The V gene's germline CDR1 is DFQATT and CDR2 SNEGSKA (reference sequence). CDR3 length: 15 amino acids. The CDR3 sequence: CSARGTSGRPDEQYV. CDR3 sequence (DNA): TGCAGTGCTCGGGGGACTAGCGGGAGGCCAGACGAGCAGTACGTC.

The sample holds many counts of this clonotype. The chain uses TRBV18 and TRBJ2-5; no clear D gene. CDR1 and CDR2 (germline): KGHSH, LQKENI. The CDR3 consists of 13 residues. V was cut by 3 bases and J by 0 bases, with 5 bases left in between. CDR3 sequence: CASSPTYQETQYF. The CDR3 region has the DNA TGTGCCAGCTCACCCACGTACCAAGAGACCCAGTACTTC.

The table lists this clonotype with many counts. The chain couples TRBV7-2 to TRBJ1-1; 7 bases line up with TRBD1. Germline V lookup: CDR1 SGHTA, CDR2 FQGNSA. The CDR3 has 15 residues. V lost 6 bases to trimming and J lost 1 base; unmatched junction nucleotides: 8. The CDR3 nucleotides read TGTGCCAGCAGACTACAGGGGATAGGGAACACTGAAGCTTTCTTT. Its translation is CASRLQGIGNTEAFF.

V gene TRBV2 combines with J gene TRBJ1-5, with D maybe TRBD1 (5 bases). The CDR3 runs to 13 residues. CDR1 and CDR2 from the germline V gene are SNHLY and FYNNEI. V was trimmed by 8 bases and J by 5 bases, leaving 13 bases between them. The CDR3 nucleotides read TGTGCCAGCGGGGGGGAGGGCGATCAGCCCCAGCATTTT. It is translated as CASGGEGDQPQHF.

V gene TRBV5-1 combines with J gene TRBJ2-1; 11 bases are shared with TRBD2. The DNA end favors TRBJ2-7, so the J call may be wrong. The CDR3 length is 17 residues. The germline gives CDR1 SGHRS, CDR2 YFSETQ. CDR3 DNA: TGCGCCAGCAGCCTCGCCCCCGGGACTAGCGGATACAATGAGCAGTACGTC. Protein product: CASSLAPGTSGYNEQYV.

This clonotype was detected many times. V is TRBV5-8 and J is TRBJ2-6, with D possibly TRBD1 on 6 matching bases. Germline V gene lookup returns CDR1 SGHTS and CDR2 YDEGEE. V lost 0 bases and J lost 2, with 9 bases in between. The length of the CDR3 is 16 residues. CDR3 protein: CASSLVRQAGANVLTF. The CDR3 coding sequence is TGTGCCAGCAGCTTGGTTCGACAGGCTGGGGCCAACGTCCTGACTTTC. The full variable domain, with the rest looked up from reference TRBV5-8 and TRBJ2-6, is EAGVTQSPTHLIKTRGQQATLRCSPISGHTSVYWYQQALGLGLQFLLWYDEGEERNRGNFPPRFSGRQFPNYSSELNVNALELEDSALYLCASSLVRQAGANVLTFGAGSRLTVL.

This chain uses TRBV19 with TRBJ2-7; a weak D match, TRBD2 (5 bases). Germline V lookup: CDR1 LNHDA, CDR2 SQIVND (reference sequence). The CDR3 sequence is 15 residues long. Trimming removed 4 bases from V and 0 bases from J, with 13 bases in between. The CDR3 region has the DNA TGTGCCAGTAGTAGCCCCAACGGGAACTCCTACGAGCAGTACTTC. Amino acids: CASSSPNGNSYEQYF.

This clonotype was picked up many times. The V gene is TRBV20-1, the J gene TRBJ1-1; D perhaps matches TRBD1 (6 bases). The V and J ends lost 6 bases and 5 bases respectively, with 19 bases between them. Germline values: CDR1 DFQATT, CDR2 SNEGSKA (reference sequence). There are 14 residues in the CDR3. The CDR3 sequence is CSATPGGRRTEAFF. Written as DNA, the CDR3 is TGCAGTGCCACTCCGGGGGGCCGGAGGACTGAAGCTTTCTTT.

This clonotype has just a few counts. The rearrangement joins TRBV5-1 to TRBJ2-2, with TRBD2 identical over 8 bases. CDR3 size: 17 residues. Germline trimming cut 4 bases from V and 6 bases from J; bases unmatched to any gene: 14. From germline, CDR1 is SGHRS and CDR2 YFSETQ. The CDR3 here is CASSRTTSGGGAGELFF. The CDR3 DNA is TGCGCCAGCAGCCGAACAACTAGCGGCGGTGGGGCCGGGGAGCTGTTTTTT.